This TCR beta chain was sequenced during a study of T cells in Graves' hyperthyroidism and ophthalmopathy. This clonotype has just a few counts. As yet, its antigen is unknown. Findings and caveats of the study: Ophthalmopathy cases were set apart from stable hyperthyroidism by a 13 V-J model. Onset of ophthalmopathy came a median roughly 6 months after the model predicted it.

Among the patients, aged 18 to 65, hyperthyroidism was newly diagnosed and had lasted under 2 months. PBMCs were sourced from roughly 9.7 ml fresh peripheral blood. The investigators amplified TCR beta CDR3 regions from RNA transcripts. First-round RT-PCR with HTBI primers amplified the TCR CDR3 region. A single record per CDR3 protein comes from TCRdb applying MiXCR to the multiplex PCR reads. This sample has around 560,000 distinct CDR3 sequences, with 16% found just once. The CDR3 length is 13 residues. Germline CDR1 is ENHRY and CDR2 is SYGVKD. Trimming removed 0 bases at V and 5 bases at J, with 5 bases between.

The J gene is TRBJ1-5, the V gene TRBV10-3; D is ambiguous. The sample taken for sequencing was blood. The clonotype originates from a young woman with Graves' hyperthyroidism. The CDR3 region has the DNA TGTGCCATCAGTGAGTCGACGGATCAGCCCCAGCATTTT. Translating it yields CAISESTDQPQHF.